Shown below are 23 T cell receptor beta chains from a single sample sequenced in a study of blood T cell repertoires in COVID-19 (dated by TCRdb to 2018 to 2020). The library relied on the immunoSEQ multiplex PCR assay. Entries here come from immuneACCESS through TCRdb and include only in-frame sequences with V and J called. Some clones fail to appear in such tables; in the studies checked, an unresolved V gene covers under half of the shortfall, and the cause of the remainder is unknown. The sample table shows about 240,000 clones, and approximately 90% are seen once. Around 4% of the sample comes from the top ten. Input material: PBMCs or T cells enriched from blood (not recorded which). These receptors were collected from a woman aged 25-40 years who had recovered from COVID-19.

This rearrangement joins TRBV4-3 to TRBJ1-1, with TRBD1 matching 9 bases. CDR3 length: 18 residues. Germline CDR1 is LGHNA and CDR2 is YSLEER. V was clipped by 1 base and J by 5 bases; unmatched bases: 14. CDR3 bases: TGCGCCAGCAGCCAAGCCCCCTTGGGACAGGGAGGATGGACTGAAGCTTTCTTT. The encoded protein is CASSQAPLGQGGWTEAFF.

This chain uses TRBV5-1 with TRBJ1-3; 7 nucleotides match TRBD1. CDR3 length: 17 amino acids. V lost 0 bases, J lost 0 bases, and 6 bases stayed unmatched. Per germline, CDR1 SGHRS and CDR2 YFSETQ. CDR3 coding DNA: TGCGCCAGCAGCTTGGAGGGCAGGGGGATCTCTGGAAACACCATATATTTT. Translation: CASSLEGRGISGNTIYF.

This clone has only one observation. This chain joins TRBV19 and TRBJ1-1; 9 bases are shared with TRBD1. The CDR3 is made up of 13 amino acids. From germline, CDR1 is LNHDA and CDR2 SQIVND (reference sequence). V lost 5 bases and J lost 5; bases outside the gene matches: 3. The DNA of the CDR3 is TGTGCCAGTAGTGCGGACAGGGGAACTGAAGCTTTCTTT. Protein product: CASSADRGTEAFF.

The gene calls are TRBV11-3 and TRBJ1-2; the D gene is possibly TRBD1 (5 bases). Trimming took 5 bases from V and 4 from J, leaving 14 bases between them. The CDR3 is 14 residues long. CDR1 is SGHNT and CDR2 is YENEEA in the germline V gene. CDR3 amino acids: CASSPGNGGYGYTF. CDR3 sequence (DNA): TGTGCCAGCAGCCCAGGTAACGGGGGCTATGGCTACACCTTC.

V is TRBV18 and J is TRBJ2-7; no definite D call. The germline V and J ends were trimmed by 8 bases and 1 base, with 9 bases remaining between them. The CDR3 length is 12 residues. CDR1 and CDR2 from the germline V gene are KGHSH and LQKENI. The CDR3 spells CASGSQSYEQYF. Here the CDR3 DNA reads TGTGCCAGCGGCTCCCAGTCCTACGAGCAGTACTTC.

The chain combines TRBV2 with TRBJ1-1, with 8 bases aligning to TRBD1. The V and J ends lost 8 bases and 3 bases, in that order; junction bases with no gene match: 14. In germline, CDR1 is SNHLY, CDR2 FYNNEI. This CDR3 is 16 amino acids long. CDR3 sequence reads: CASRREGQVSHTEAFF. The CDR3 DNA is TGTGCCAGCCGCCGAGAGGGACAGGTGAGTCACACTGAAGCTTTCTTT.

The chain recombines TRBV30 with TRBJ1-1; 10 bases match TRBD1. V lost 4 bases to trimming and J lost 0 bases; unmatched junction nucleotides: 8. The CDR3 contains 16 residues. CDR1 and CDR2 (germline): GTSNPN, SVGIG (reference sequence). In DNA, the CDR3 is TGTGCCTGGAATCGACAGGGGGCTGGAATGAACACTGAAGCTTTCTTT. Its protein is CAWNRQGAGMNTEAFF.

This clone came up once. J is TRBJ1-4 and V is TRBV28; D gene unclear. V was shortened by 6 bases and J by 5 bases, with 7 bases between the two germline ends. This CDR3 spans 12 amino acids. CDR1 MDHEN and CDR2 SYDVKM come from the germline V gene. The CDR3 loop is CASRERNEKLFF. Written as DNA, the CDR3 is TGTGCCAGCAGAGAGCGGAATGAAAAACTGTTTTTT.

The count of this clone is one. The genes are TRBV9 and TRBJ2-1; 10 positions match TRBD2. V lost 0 bases, J lost 5 bases, and 5 bases stayed unmatched. The CDR3 spans 16 residues. Germline V lookup: CDR1 SGDLS, CDR2 YYNGEE. CDR3 DNA: TGTGCCAGCAGCGTAGGGCGGACTAGCGGAAACAATGAGCAGTTCTTC. The encoded protein is CASSVGRTSGNNEQFF.

This chain links TRBV28 with TRBJ2-7; D possibly corresponds to TRBD2 (6 bases). Trimming took off 3 bases at V and 6 bases at J, with 18 bases between the two ends. The CDR3 has 15 residues. The germline CDR1 and CDR2 sequences are MDHEN and SYDVKM. Written as DNA, the CDR3 is TGTGCCAGCAGTTTGGTTTACGGGAGTAGGGGCGAGCAGTACTTC. This gives the protein CASSLVYGSRGEQYF.

The V call is TRBV7-9, the J call TRBJ1-5, with 7 bases fitting TRBD1. CDR1 is SEHNR, CDR2 FQNEAQ, per germline (reference sequence). The length of the CDR3 is 14 residues. With V trimmed by 4 bases and J by 1 base, 1 base remained unmatched. CDR3 nucleotides: TGTGCCAGCAGCTCCAGGGGGAGCAATCAGCCCCAGCATTTT. Protein: CASSSRGSNQPQHF. The full variable domain, rest sourced from reference TRBV7-9 and TRBJ1-5, is DTGVSQNPRHKITKRGQNVTFRCDPISEHNRLYWYRQTLGQGPEFLTYFQNEAQLEKSRLLSDRFSAERPKGSFSTLEIQRTEQGDSAMYLCASSSRGSNQPQHFGDGTRLSIL.

This sequence joins TRBV27 and TRBJ1-1; 8 bases are a match to TRBD1. CDR3 length: 16 amino acids. Trimming at V came to 4 bases and at J to 3 bases, leaving 10 bases not matched to a gene. Germline values: CDR1 MNHEY, CDR2 SMNVEV (reference sequence). The CDR3 here is CASSSIRGQGYTEAFF. As DNA, the CDR3 is TGTGCCAGCAGTTCGATCAGGGGGCAAGGGTACACTGAAGCTTTCTTT.

This chain joins TRBV20-1 and TRBJ2-5; the D is unclear. Trimming removed 3 bases at V and 5 bases at J, with 16 bases between. The CDR3 contains 14 residues. The germline CDR1 and CDR2 sequences are DFQATT and SNEGSKA (reference sequence). CDR3 residues: CSASRSGLVETQYF. The CDR3, as DNA: TGCAGTGCTAGTCGTTCGGGTCTAGTCGAGACCCAGTACTTC.

The gene calls are TRBV19 and TRBJ2-5; 11 bases fit TRBD2. The CDR3 covers 15 residues. With 1 base clipped from V and 5 bases from J, the junction kept 3 bases outside the gene matches. Germline CDR1 reads LNHDA; CDR2 reads SQIVND (reference sequence). CDR3 in DNA: TGTGCCAGTAGTATAGTAGCGGGAGGGCAGGAGACCCAGTACTTC. Translating gives CASSIVAGGQETQYF.

The chain uses TRBV29-1 and TRBJ1-6, with a tentative D call TRBD1 (6 bases). Germline CDR1 SQVTM, CDR2 ANQGSEA. V dropped 6 bases and J dropped 8 bases, with 14 bases sitting between them. The CDR3 spans 13 residues. The chain's CDR3 is CSVLTGWDSPLHF. The CDR3 DNA reads as TGCAGCGTGTTGACAGGTTGGGATTCACCCCTCCACTTT. The entire variable domain, with the rest obtained from reference TRBV29-1 and TRBJ1-6, is as follows: SAVISQKPSRDICQRGTSLTIQCQVDSQVTMMFWYRQQPGQSLTLIATANQGSEATYESGFVIDKFPISRPNLTFSTLTVSNMSPEDSSIYLCSVLTGWDSPLHFGNGTRLTVT.

The CDR3 spells CASSSRDRATYGYTF. In DNA form, the CDR3 reads TGTGCCAGCAGCTCCCGCGACAGGGCAACCTATGGCTACACCTTC. The chain couples TRBV7-2 to TRBJ1-2, with 7 bases fitting TRBD1. Germline V lookup: CDR1 SGHTA, CDR2 FQGNSA. The length of the CDR3 is 15 residues. Trimming removed 4 bases from V and 4 bases from J; junction bases left unmatched: 9.

The chain links TRBV20-1 to TRBJ1-1, with a weak D call TRBD1 (6 bases). Trimming took off 3 bases at V and 0 bases at J, with 11 bases between the two ends. This CDR3 region has 14 residues. CDR1 and CDR2 from the germline V gene are DFQATT and SNEGSKA (reference sequence). CDR3 amino acids: CSASDWDMNTEAFF. DNA for the CDR3: TGCAGTGCTAGTGACTGGGACATGAACACTGAAGCTTTCTTT.

This rearrangement joins TRBV7-2 to TRBJ1-3; TRBD1 might be the D (5 bases). CDR1 and CDR2 from the germline V gene are SGHTA and FQGNSA. This CDR3 has 14 amino acids. The V end lost 5 bases, the J end lost 0 bases, and 8 bases lay between the germline ends. This chain's CDR3 is CASSRQHSGNTIYF. CDR3 DNA sequence: TGTGCCAGCAGCAGACAGCACTCTGGAAACACCATATATTTT.

This clone has a handful of counts. V and J are TRBV5-1 and TRBJ1-2; D not certain. The germline CDR1 and CDR2 sequences are SGHRS and YFSETQ. The V gene lost 0 bases and the J gene lost 2 bases, with 5 bases spanning the gap. There are 13 residues in the CDR3. The CDR3 loop reads CASSLDRNYGYTF. The CDR3, as DNA: TGCGCCAGCAGCTTGGACAGAAACTATGGCTACACCTTC.

The chain recombines TRBV7-9 with TRBJ1-6, with a tentative D call TRBD1 (5 bases). Trimming pared 0 bases from V and 8 bases from J, leaving 11 bases between. Germline assignment: CDR1 SEHNR and CDR2 FQNEAQ (reference sequence). The CDR3 contains 15 residues. The CDR3 reads CASSLAPLGDSPLHF. CDR3 DNA: TGTGCCAGCAGCTTAGCGCCCTTAGGGGATTCACCCCTCCACTTT.

CDR3 nucleotides: TGTGCCAGCAGCGAAGCGGGAGGGGTAAATGAGCAGTTCTTC. The encoded protein is CASSEAGGVNEQFF. This chain uses TRBV7-3 with TRBJ2-1; TRBD2 matches at 10 bases. From germline, CDR1 is SGHTA and CDR2 FQGTGA. After removal of 5 bases from V and 7 bases from J, the junction contained 5 bases not matched to a gene. CDR3 length: 14 residues.

As concerns this clone: One end of the junction does not line up with germline, which may come from a read error. This rearrangement joins TRBV7-7 to TRBJ2-5, with 8 bases identical to TRBD2. CDR1 and CDR2 (germline): SSHAT, FNYEAQ (reference sequence). This CDR3 spans 15 amino acids. The CDR3 sequence is CASSRGGRAQETQYF. The CDR3 region has the DNA TGTGCTAGCAGCCGCGGGGGGAGGGCCCAAGAGACCCAGTACTTC.

This clone has just a few counts. This chain connects TRBV19 to TRBJ1-4; tentatively, D is TRBD1 (5 bases). Trimming pared 4 bases from V and 0 bases from J, leaving 15 bases between. This CDR3 has 17 amino acids. Germline CDR1 and CDR2: LNHDA and SQIVND (reference sequence). CDR3 nucleotides: TGTGCCAGTAGTACCCGACAGTTGTCTCCAACTAATGAAAAACTGTTTTTT. Amino acids: CASSTRQLSPTNEKLFF.